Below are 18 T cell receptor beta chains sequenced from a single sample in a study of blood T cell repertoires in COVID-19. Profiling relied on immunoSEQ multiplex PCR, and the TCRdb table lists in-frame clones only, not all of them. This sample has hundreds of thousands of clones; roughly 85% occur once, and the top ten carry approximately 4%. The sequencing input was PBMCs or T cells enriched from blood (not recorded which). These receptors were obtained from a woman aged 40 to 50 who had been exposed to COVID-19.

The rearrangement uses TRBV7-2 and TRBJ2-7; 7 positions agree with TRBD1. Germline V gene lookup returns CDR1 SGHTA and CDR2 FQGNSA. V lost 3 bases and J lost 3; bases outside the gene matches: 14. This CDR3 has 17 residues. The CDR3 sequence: CASSFFAGGRGHYEQYF. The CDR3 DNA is TGTGCCAGCAGCTTCTTCGCAGGGGGAAGGGGCCACTACGAGCAGTACTTC.

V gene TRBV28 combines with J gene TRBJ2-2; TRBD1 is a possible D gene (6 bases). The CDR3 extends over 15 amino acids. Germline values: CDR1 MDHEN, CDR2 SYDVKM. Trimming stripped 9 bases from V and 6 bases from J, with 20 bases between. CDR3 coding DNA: TGTGCCAGTCAAAACCAGGGGACCATCCCCGGGGAGCTGTTTTTT. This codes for CASQNQGTIPGELFF.

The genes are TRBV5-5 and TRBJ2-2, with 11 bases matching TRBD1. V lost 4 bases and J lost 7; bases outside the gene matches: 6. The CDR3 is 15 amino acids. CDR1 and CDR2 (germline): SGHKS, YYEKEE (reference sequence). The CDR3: CASSTGQGAIGELFF. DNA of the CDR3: TGTGCCAGCAGCACCGGACAGGGGGCTATCGGGGAGCTGTTTTTT.

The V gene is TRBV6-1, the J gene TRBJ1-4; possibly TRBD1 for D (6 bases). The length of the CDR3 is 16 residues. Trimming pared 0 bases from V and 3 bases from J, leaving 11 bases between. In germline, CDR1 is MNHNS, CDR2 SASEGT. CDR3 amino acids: CASSEALGTPNEKLFF. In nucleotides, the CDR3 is TGTGCCAGCAGTGAAGCCCTGGGGACACCTAATGAAAAACTGTTTTTT.

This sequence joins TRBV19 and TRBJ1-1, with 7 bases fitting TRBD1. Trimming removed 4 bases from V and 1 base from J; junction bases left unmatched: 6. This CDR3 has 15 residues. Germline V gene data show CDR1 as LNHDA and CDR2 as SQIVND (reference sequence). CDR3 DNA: TGTGCCAGTAGTACAACGGACAGGAGGAACACTGAAGCTTTCTTT. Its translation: CASSTTDRRNTEAFF.

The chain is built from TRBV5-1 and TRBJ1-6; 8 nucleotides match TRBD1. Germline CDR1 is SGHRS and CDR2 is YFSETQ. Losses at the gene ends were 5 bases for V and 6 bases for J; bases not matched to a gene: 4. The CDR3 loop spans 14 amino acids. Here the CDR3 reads CASRQGQGNSPLHF. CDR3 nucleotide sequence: TGCGCCAGCAGACAAGGACAGGGTAATTCACCCCTCCACTTT.

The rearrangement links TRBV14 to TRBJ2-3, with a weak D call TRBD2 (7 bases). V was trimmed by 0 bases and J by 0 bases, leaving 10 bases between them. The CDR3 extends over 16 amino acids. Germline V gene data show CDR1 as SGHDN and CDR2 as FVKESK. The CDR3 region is CASSQDGGASTDTQYF. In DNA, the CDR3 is TGTGCCAGCAGCCAAGATGGGGGGGCTAGCACAGATACGCAGTATTTT.

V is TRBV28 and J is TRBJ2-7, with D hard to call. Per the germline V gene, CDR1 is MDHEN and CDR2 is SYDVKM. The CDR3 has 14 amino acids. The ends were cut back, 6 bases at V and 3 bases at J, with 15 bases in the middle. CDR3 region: CASSLDWMGYEQYF. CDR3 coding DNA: TGTGCCAGCAGCCTCGACTGGATGGGCTACGAGCAGTACTTC.

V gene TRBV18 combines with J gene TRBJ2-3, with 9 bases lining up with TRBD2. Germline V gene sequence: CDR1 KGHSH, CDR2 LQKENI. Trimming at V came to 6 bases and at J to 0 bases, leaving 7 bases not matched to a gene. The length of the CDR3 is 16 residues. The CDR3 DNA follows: TGTGCCAGCTCTCCAGCTAGCGGGGCGAGCACAGATACGCAGTATTTT. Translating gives CASSPASGASTDTQYF. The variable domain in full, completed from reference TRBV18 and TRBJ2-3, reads NAGVMQNPRHLVRRRGQEARLRCSPMKGHSHVYWYRQLPEEGLKFMVYLQKENIIDESGMPKERFSAEFPKEGPSILRIQQVVRGDSAAYFCASSPASGASTDTQYFGPGTRLTVL.

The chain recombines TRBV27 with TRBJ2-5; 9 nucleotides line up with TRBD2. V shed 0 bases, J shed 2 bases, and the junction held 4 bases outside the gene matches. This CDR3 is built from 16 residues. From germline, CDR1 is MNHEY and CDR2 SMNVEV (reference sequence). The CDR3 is CASSLSASGAQETQYF. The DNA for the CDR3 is TGTGCCAGCAGTTTATCGGCTAGCGGGGCGCAAGAGACCCAGTACTTC.

The CDR3 DNA sequence: TGCGCCAGCAGACCCGTAGTCCAGGGGGACGAGACCCAGTACTTC. Its translation is CASRPVVQGDETQYF. The rearrangement links TRBV5-1 to TRBJ2-5; TRBD1 agrees at 7 bases. The V gene end was trimmed by 5 bases and the J gene end by 5 bases; junction bases not matched to a gene: 12. From germline, CDR1 is SGHRS and CDR2 YFSETQ. The CDR3 runs to 15 residues.

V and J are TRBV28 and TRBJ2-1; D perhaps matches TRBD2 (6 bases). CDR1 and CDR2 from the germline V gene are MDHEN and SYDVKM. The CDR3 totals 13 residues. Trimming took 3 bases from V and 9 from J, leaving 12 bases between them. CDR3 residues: CASSFSGTGEQFF. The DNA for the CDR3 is TGTGCCAGCAGTTTTTCAGGGACTGGTGAGCAGTTCTTC.

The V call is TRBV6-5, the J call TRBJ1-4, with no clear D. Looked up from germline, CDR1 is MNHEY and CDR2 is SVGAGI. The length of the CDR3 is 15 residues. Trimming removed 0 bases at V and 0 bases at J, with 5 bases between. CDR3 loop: CASSYSYATNEKLFF. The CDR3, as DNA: TGTGCCAGCAGTTACTCGTATGCAACTAATGAAAAACTGTTTTTT.

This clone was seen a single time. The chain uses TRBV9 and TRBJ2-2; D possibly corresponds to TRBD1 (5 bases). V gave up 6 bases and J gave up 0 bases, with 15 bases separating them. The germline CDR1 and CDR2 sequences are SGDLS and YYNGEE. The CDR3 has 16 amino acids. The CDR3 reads CASNRQTYANTGELFF. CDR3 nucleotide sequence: TGTGCCAGCAATAGACAGACGTACGCGAACACCGGGGAGCTGTTTTTT.

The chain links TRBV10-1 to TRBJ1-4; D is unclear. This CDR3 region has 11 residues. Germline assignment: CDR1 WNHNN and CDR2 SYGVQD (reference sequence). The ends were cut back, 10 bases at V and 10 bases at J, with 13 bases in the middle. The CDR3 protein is CATTRRRKLFF. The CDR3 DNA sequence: TGCGCCACTACACGGAGGAGAAAACTGTTTTTT.

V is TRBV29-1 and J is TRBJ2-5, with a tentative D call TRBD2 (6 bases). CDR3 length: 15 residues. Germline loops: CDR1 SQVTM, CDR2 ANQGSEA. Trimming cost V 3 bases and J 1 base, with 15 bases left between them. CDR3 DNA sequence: TGCAGCGTTGATTTTGCAGCGGGCTTCCAAGAGACCCAGTACTTC. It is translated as CSVDFAAGFQETQYF.

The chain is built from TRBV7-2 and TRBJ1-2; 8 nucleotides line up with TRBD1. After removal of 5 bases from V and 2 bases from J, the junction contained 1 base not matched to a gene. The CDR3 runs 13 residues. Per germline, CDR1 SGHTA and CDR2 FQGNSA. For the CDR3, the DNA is TGTGCCAGCAGCAGACAGGGGAACTATGGCTACACCTTC. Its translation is CASSRQGNYGYTF.

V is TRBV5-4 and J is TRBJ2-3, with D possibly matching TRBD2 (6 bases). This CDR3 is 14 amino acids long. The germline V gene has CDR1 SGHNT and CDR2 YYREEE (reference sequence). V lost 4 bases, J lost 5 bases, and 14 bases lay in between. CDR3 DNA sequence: TGTGCCAGCAGCCCGACTAGGAATGGAGATACGCAGTATTTT. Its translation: CASSPTRNGDTQYF.